Listed here are 18 T cell receptor beta chains from one sample, sequenced in a study of OX40 agonist ivuxolimab in advanced cancers. Library method: the immunoSEQ multiplex PCR assay. TCRdb stores this immuneACCESS table with in-frame sequences only. Part of the clones is absent; in the studies checked, under half of the shortfall reflects unresolved V genes, and no reason is known for the rest. Recorded for this sample are 50,000 to 70,000 clones; around four fifths of them occurred a single time. 3.7% of the sample comes from the top ten. Sequences were derived from CD4+ or CD8+ T cells sorted from blood, sampled in a trial of the OX40 agonist ivuxolimab. All receptors derive from an adult with an advanced solid tumor such as melanoma, head and neck, liver or kidney cancer.

V usage is TRBV28 and J usage is TRBJ2-2; possibly TRBD1 for D (6 bases). Per the germline V gene, CDR1 is MDHEN and CDR2 is SYDVKM. There are 16 residues in the CDR3. Trimming removed 6 bases at V and 7 bases at J, with 21 bases between. DNA of the CDR3: TGTGCCAGCAGCCCCCTTTTCTGGGGGCGAAGCGGGGAGCTGTTTTTT. This codes for CASSPLFWGRSGELFF.

The chain joins TRBV11-1 to TRBJ2-3, with TRBD2 identical over 9 bases. V dropped 4 bases and J dropped 1; count of bases not matched to a gene: 9. Germline CDR1 and CDR2: SGHAT and FQDESV (reference sequence). This CDR3 contains 17 residues. In nucleotides, the CDR3 is TGTGCCAGCAGCTCACGGGGGCGGGAGGGCCGCACAGATACGCAGTATTTT. This translates into CASSSRGREGRTDTQYF.

The CDR3 region is CASSSAPGQSNSPLHF. CDR3 nucleotides: TGTGCCAGCAGTTCAGCGCCGGGACAGTCAAATTCACCCCTCCACTTT. This chain joins TRBV7-8 and TRBJ1-6; 7 positions match TRBD1. The CDR3 has 16 amino acids. Germline-derived CDR1 and CDR2 are SGHVS and FQNEAQ. V shed 6 bases and J 7 bases; nucleotides not matched to a gene: 12.

The chain carries TRBV6-6 and TRBJ2-3; 7 bases are shared with TRBD1. The germline gives CDR1 MNHNY, CDR2 SVGAGI (reference sequence). V shed 6 bases, J shed 4 bases, and the junction held 13 bases outside the gene matches. This CDR3 has 16 amino acids. CDR3 sequence reads: CASSLEGGGRADTQYF. The CDR3 nucleotides read TGTGCCAGCAGCCTCGAAGGGGGCGGACGGGCAGATACGCAGTATTTT.

The chain combines TRBV5-1 with TRBJ2-5; D tentatively fits TRBD1 or TRBD2 (5 bases each). V was shortened by 4 bases and J by 4 bases, with 11 bases between the two germline ends. CDR3 length: 13 amino acids. Per germline, CDR1 SGHRS and CDR2 YFSETQ. In nucleotides, the CDR3 is TGCGCCAGCAGCGGGGGTATCGGAGAGACCCAGTACTTC. It translates to CASSGGIGETQYF.

The chain links TRBV9 to TRBJ2-1, with 10 bases aligning to TRBD2. CDR3 size: 16 residues. Trimming removed 4 bases from V and 5 bases from J; junction bases left unmatched: 9. Germline assignment: CDR1 SGDLS and CDR2 YYNGEE. CDR3 loop: CASSPDGTSVNNEQFF. CDR3 nucleotides: TGTGCCAGCAGCCCAGATGGGACTAGCGTTAACAATGAGCAGTTCTTC.

The chain uses TRBV6-5 and TRBJ1-4; 8 bases are shared with TRBD1. The J segment lost 7 bases and the V segment lost 6 bases, leaving 7 bases of the junction unmatched. The CDR3 is 14 residues long. CDR1 is MNHEY, CDR2 SVGAGI, per germline. The CDR3 coding sequence is TGTGCCAGCAGGGAACCAGGGGGCATTGAAAAACTGTTTTTT. Translation: CASREPGGIEKLFF.

The chain is built from TRBV4-2 and TRBJ1-4; 7 bases match TRBD1. Germline CDR1 LGHNA, CDR2 YNFKEQ. With 2 bases clipped from V and 0 bases from J, the junction kept 3 bases outside the gene matches. The CDR3 sequence is 16 residues long. The CDR3 loop is CASSQSGTATNEKLFF. DNA of the CDR3: TGTGCCAGCAGCCAAAGCGGGACAGCAACTAATGAAAAACTGTTTTTT.

The gene calls are TRBV15 and TRBJ2-5, with no clear D. V gave up 3 bases and J gave up 0 bases, with 11 bases separating them. Germline V gives CDR1 LNHNV, CDR2 YYDKDF (reference sequence). The CDR3 totals 15 residues. The CDR3: CATSRAVVYQETQYF. In nucleotides, the CDR3 is TGTGCCACCAGCAGGGCGGTGGTGTACCAAGAGACCCAGTACTTC.

The CDR3 bases are TGTGCCAGTAGCCAAAGGACCGACTATGGCTACACCTTC. Amino acid sequence: CASSQRTDYGYTF. This chain uses TRBV19 with TRBJ1-2; no clear D gene. CDR3 length equals 13 residues. The V end was cut by 6 bases, the J end by 3 bases, with 11 bases between. Germline CDR1 is LNHDA and CDR2 is SQIVND (reference sequence). The whole variable domain, filled in from reference TRBV19 and TRBJ1-2, reads DGGITQSPKYLFRKEGQNVTLSCEQNLNHDAMYWYRQDPGQGLRLIYYSQIVNDFQKGDIAEGYSVSREKKESFPLTVTSAQKNPTAFYLCASSQRTDYGYTFGSGTRLTVV.

This CDR3 is CASSLEAQGDQPQHF. The CDR3 DNA follows: TGTGCCAGCAGCTTAGAGGCCCAGGGAGATCAGCCCCAGCATTTT. This chain connects TRBV7-2 to TRBJ1-5; D is perhaps TRBD1 (5 bases). CDR3 length: 15 amino acids. The germline V gene has CDR1 SGHTA and CDR2 FQGNSA. V lost 1 base and J 5 bases, leaving 12 bases between the germline ends. Looking up the rest from reference TRBV7-2 and TRBJ1-5 gives the full variable domain: GAGVSQSPSNKVTEKGKDVELRCDPISGHTALYWYRQSLGQGLEFLIYFQGNSAPDKSGLPSDRFSAERTGGSVSTLTIQRTQQEDSAVYLCASSLEAQGDQPQHFGDGTRLSIL.

This chain links TRBV19 with TRBJ2-7; 9 bases are a match to TRBD1. The CDR3 length is 14 residues. Germline loops: CDR1 LNHDA, CDR2 SQIVND (reference sequence). Losses at the gene ends were 6 bases for V and 5 bases for J; bases not matched to a gene: 8. CDR3 DNA: TGTGCCAGTAGCACCGGGACAGGGAACAACGAGCAGTACTTC. This sequence encodes CASSTGTGNNEQYF.

The rearrangement links TRBV28 to TRBJ1-1; 10 bases are a match to TRBD1. The germline V gene encodes CDR1 MDHEN and CDR2 SYDVKM. This CDR3 contains 13 residues. V lost 7 bases and J lost 4; bases outside the gene matches: 3. The CDR3: CASTRTGGTEAFF. The CDR3 bases are TGTGCCAGCACCCGGACAGGGGGCACTGAAGCTTTCTTT. Filled out from reference TRBV28 and TRBJ1-1, the complete variable domain reads DVKVTQSSRYLVKRTGEKVFLECVQDMDHENMFWYRQDPGLGLRLIYFSYDVKMKEKGDIPEGYSVSREKKERFSLILESASTNQTSMYLCASTRTGGTEAFFGQGTRLTVV.

This sequence joins TRBV11-2 and TRBJ2-7, with D perhaps matching TRBD2 (6 bases). Trimming shortened V by 2 bases and J by 4 bases, and 9 bases separated the two germline ends. Per the germline V gene, CDR1 is SGHAT and CDR2 is FQNNGV. The CDR3 has 13 residues. The CDR3 is CASSLTAGYEQYF. DNA for the CDR3: TGTGCCAGCAGCTTAACGGCGGGGTACGAGCAGTACTTC.

J is TRBJ2-1 and V is TRBV27; perhaps TRBD1 as D (6 bases). From germline, CDR1 is MNHEY and CDR2 SMNVEV (reference sequence). V lost 5 bases, J lost 2 bases, and 13 bases lay in between. The CDR3 contains 15 residues. The CDR3 here is CASSVQRTAYNEQFF. In DNA, the CDR3 is TGTGCCAGCAGTGTCCAGAGGACAGCCTACAATGAGCAGTTCTTC.

This chain joins TRBV2 and TRBJ2-5; TRBD2 agrees at 12 bases. The J call is in doubt because the DNA end fits TRBJ2-7 better. The CDR3 extends over 15 amino acids. Germline V gives CDR1 SNHLY, CDR2 FYNNEI. The CDR3 DNA reads TGTGCCAGCAGCGCAGGACTAGCGGGGACCTACGAGCAGTACTTC. This codes for CASSAGLAGTYEQYF.

This chain links TRBV4-3 with TRBJ2-2; D gene ambiguous. The CDR3 totals 12 residues. Trimming cost V 3 bases and J 3 bases, with 2 bases left between them. Germline values: CDR1 LGHNA, CDR2 YSLEER. CDR3 sequence reads: CASSQYTGELFF. In nucleotides, the CDR3 is TGCGCCAGCAGCCAGTACACCGGGGAGCTGTTTTTT.

The chain employs TRBV6-5 and TRBJ2-4; no clear D gene. The CDR3 extends over 14 amino acids. V gave up 5 bases and J gave up 6 bases, with 14 bases separating them. In germline, CDR1 is MNHEY, CDR2 SVGAGI. The DNA for the CDR3 is TGTGCCAGCAGTCCCCGTAGAGATACAAACATTCAGTACTTC. It specifies CASSPRRDTNIQYF.